This entry describes one T cell receptor beta chain. The sample is drawn from a study of blood T cell repertoires in COVID-19. Overall study context: The United States, Italy and Spain provided the acute and convalescent COVID-19 samples.

CDR1 is SGHTA and CDR2 is FQGNSA in the germline V gene. V shed 4 bases and J 3 bases; nucleotides not matched to a gene: 6. This CDR3 region has 15 residues. Original handling: Reference gene primer amplification gave nucleated cell count estimates. TCRdb's copy holds only in-frame clones and misses some; the assay was immunoSEQ multiplex PCR. The DNA gave D and trimming, while V, J and clone size come from that table. The sample shows some 220,000 clones, approximately 80% of them seen only once. Sample: peripheral blood. The TCR comes from a woman aged 55-70 years who had recovered from COVID-19. This chain links TRBV7-2 with TRBJ2-1; 7 nucleotides align to TRBD1. CDR3 DNA sequence: TGTGCCAGCAGCTCCCAGACAGGGAGCTACAATGAGCAGTTCTTC. It yields the protein CASSSQTGSYNEQFF.